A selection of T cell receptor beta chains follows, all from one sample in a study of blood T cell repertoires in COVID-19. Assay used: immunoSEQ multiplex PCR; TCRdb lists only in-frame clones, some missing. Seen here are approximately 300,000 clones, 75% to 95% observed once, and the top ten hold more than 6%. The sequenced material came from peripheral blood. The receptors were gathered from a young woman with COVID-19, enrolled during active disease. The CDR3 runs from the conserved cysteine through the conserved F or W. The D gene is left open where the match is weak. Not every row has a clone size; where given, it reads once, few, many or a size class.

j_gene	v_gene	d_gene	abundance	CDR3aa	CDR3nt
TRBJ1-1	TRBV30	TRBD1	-	CAWSQGGHTEAFF	TGTGCCTGGAGCCAGGGGGGACACACTGAAGCTTTCTTT
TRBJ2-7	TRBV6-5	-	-	CASSYTRQYTTYEQYF	TGTGCCAGCAGTTACACCCGTCAGTATACTACCTACGAGCAGTACTTC
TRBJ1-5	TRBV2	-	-	CASSERGYSNQPQHF	TGTGCCAGCAGTGAAAGGGGATATAGCAATCAGCCCCAGCATTTT
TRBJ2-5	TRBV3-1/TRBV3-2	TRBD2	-	CASSQGTSGRVETQYF	TGTGCCAGCAGCCAAGGGACTAGCGGGAGGGTAGAGACCCAGTACTTC
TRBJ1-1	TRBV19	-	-	CASSLHRTMNTEAFF	TGTGCCAGTAGTCTCCACAGGACCATGAACACTGAAGCTTTCTTT
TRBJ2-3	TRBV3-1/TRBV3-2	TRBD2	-	CASSPPGLAGIDTQYF	TGTGCCAGCAGCCCCCCCGGACTAGCGGGGATTGATACGCAGTATTTT
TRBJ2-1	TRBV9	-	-	CASSVEVGLFIGDNEQFF	TGTGCCAGCAGCGTAGAGGTGGGCCTGTTCATAGGCGACAATGAGCAGTTCTTC
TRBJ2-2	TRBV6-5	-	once	CASRVDRSDTGELFF	TGTGCCAGCAGAGTAGACAGGTCGGACACCGGGGAGCTGTTTTTT
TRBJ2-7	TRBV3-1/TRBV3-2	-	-	CASSSHGGYEQYF	TGTGCCAGCAGCTCCCACGGAGGTTACGAGCAGTACTTC
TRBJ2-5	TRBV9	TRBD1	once	CASSFGDRGHMETQYF	TGTGCCAGCAGCTTCGGGGACAGGGGGCACATGGAGACCCAGTACTTC
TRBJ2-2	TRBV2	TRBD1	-	CASNPGQGESGELFF	TGTGCCAGCAACCCCGGACAGGGGGAATCCGGGGAGCTGTTTTTT
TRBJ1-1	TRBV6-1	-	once	CASSEKEGRGAFF	TGTGCCAGCAGTGAAAAGGAGGGCCGGGGAGCTTTCTTT
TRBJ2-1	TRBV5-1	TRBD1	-	CASRTGDDNEQFF	TGCGCCAGCAGAACAGGGGATGACAATGAGCAGTTCTTC
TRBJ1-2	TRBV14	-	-	CASSSRGGYTF	TGTGCCAGCAGCAGCAGGGGAGGCTACACCTTC
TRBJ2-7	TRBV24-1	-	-	CATSDNHRYEQYF	TGTGCCACCAGTGATAACCACCGGTACGAGCAGTACTTC
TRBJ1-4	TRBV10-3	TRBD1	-	CAISEPGTGGTDEKLFF	TGTGCCATCAGTGAGCCCGGGACAGGGGGGACCGACGAAAAACTGTTTTTT
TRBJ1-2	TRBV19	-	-	CASSIDYYGYTF	TGTGCCAGTAGTATAGACTACTATGGCTACACCTTC
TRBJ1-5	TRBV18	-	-	CASSPSQATGQPQHF	TGTGCCAGCTCACCGAGCCAGGCTACCGGCCAGCCCCAGCATTTT
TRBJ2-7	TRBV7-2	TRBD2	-	CASSRGTSGGEQYF	TGTGCCAGCAGTCGAGGGACTTCCGGGGGGGAGCAGTACTTC
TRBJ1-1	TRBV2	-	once	CASNRDRGTEAFF	TGTGCCAGCAACCGGGACCGGGGGACTGAAGCTTTCTTT
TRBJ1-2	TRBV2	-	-	CASSSTVSYGYTF	TGTGCCAGCAGTAGTACGGTGAGCTATGGCTACACCTTC
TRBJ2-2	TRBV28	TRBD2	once	CAPGEREPNTGELFF	TGTGCCCCGGGGGAGCGGGAACCGAACACCGGGGAGCTGTTTTTT
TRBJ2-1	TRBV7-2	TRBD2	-	CASSFLPAGTSGRANEQFF	TGTGCCAGCAGCTTCCTTCCGGCCGGGACTAGCGGGAGGGCCAATGAGCAGTTCTTC
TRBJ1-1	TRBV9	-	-	CASSVGGGRTEAFF	TGTGCCAGCAGCGTAGGAGGGGGACGTACTGAAGCTTTCTTT
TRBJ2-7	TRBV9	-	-	CASSVAGTASYEQYF	TGTGCCAGCAGCGTAGCCGGGACTGCCTCCTACGAGCAGTACTTC
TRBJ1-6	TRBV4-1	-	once	CASSHQTENSPLHF	TGCGCCAGCAGCCACCAGACAGAGAATTCACCCCTCCACTTT
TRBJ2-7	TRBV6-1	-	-	CASSEPLEQYF	TGTGCCAGCAGTGAACCTTTGGAGCAGTACTTC
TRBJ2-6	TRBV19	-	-	CASTWADSGANVLTF	TGTGCCAGCACCTGGGCCGACTCTGGGGCCAACGTCCTGACTTTC
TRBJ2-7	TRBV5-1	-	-	CASSFRGGEQYF	TGCGCCAGCAGCTTCCGAGGGGGTGAGCAGTACTTC
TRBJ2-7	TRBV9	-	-	CASSARVGTNYEQYF	TGTGCCAGCAGCGCTAGGGTCGGGACAAACTACGAGCAGTACTTC
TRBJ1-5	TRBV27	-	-	CASSITLRGGQPQHF	TGTGCCAGCAGTATCACGCTCCGAGGGGGTCAGCCCCAGCATTTT
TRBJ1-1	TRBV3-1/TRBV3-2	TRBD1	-	CASLQKGAGTEAFF	TGTGCCAGCTTACAAAAGGGGGCGGGAACTGAAGCTTTCTTT
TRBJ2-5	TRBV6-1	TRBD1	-	CASSEAADRGETQYF	TGTGCCAGCAGTGAAGCGGCCGACAGGGGAGAGACCCAGTACTTC
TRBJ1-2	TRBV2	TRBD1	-	CASSGGRPTGAYGYTF	TGTGCCAGCAGTGGAGGGCGACCAACAGGGGCCTATGGCTACACCTTC
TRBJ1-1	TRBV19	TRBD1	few	CASSSGKTGDDREAFF	TGTGCCAGTAGTAGCGGAAAGACAGGGGACGATCGTGAAGCTTTCTTT
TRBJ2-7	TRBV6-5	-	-	CASSRTSAGYEQYF	TGTGCCAGCAGTCGTACAAGCGCCGGATACGAGCAGTACTTC
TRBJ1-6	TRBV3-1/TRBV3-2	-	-	CASSRTVMDSPLHF	TGTGCCAGCAGCCGGACAGTAATGGATTCACCCCTCCACTTT
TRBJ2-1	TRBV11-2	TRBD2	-	CASSSLAGGLNEQFF	TGTGCCAGCAGCTCGCTAGCGGGGGGCCTCAATGAGCAGTTCTTC
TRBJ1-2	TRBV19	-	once	CASSIGESGYGYTF	TGTGCCAGTAGTATAGGGGAAAGCGGCTATGGCTACACCTTC
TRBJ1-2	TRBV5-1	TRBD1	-	CASSLGQGGGYTF	TGCGCCAGCAGCTTGGGACAGGGCGGAGGCTACACCTTC
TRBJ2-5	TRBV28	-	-	CASSLYAGSGLETQYF	TGTGCCAGCAGTTTATATGCTGGCAGCGGGCTGGAGACCCAGTACTTC
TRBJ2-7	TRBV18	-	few	CASSPATAGTLYYEQYF	TGTGCCAGCTCACCCGCCACTGCCGGGACACTCTACTACGAGCAGTACTTC
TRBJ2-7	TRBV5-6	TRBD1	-	CASSLGPGQEYEQYF	TGTGCCAGCAGCTTGGGCCCCGGACAGGAGTACGAGCAGTACTTC
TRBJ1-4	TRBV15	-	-	CATSRDRGSWEKLFF	TGTGCCACCAGCAGAGATAGGGGGTCTTGGGAAAAACTGTTTTTT
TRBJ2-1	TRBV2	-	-	CASSESTGSYNEQFF	TGTGCCAGCAGTGAGTCAACGGGTTCCTACAATGAGCAGTTCTTC
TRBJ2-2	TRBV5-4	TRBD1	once	CASSSRQGNTGELFF	TGTGCCAGCAGCTCGCGACAGGGGAACACCGGGGAGCTGTTTTTT
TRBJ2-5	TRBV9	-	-	CASSVFGQQETQYF	TGTGCCAGCAGCGTCTTTGGACAGCAAGAGACCCAGTACTTC
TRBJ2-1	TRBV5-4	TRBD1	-	CASSPLAGGLKDEQFF	TGTGCCAGCAGCCCCCTCGCAGGGGGATTAAAGGATGAGCAGTTCTTC
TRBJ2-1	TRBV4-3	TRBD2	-	CASSSQRESYNEQFF	TGCGCCAGCAGCTCCCAGCGGGAGTCCTACAATGAGCAGTTCTTC
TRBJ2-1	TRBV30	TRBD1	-	CAWRQGSNEQFF	TGTGCCTGGAGACAGGGGAGCAATGAGCAGTTCTTC
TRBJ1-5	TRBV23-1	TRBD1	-	CASSQTGVQPQHF	TGCGCCAGCAGTCAAACAGGGGTACAGCCCCAGCATTTT
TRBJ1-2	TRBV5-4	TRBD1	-	CASSLEGGQGVSGYTF	TGTGCCAGCAGCTTGGAAGGCGGACAGGGGGTCTCTGGCTACACCTTC
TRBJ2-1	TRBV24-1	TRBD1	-	CATSDLRRTGSNEQFF	TGTGCCACCAGTGATTTGCGTAGGACAGGGAGTAATGAGCAGTTCTTC
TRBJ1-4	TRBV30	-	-	CAWSSLPPEKLFF	TGTGCCTGGAGTTCCCTACCCCCCGAAAAACTGTTTTTT
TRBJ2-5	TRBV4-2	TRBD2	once	CASSRTLAGGYETQYF	TGTGCCAGCAGCCGCACCCTAGCGGGAGGGTACGAGACCCAGTACTTC